This TCR beta chain came from a study of tumor and adjacent non-tumor tissue in lung cancer. The overall study: About 4.2 million productive TCRbeta reads were obtained per sample on average.

TCRbeta libraries were built with three rounds of nested PCR, modified from ARM-PCR. TCRdb called the multiplex PCR reads again in MiXCR, with one record for every CDR3 protein. This sample carries fewer than 120,000 distinct CDR3 sequences, approximately 87% of them seen once, and the ten largest clones take around 21%. This sample's RNA came from whole unsorted tissue. Source material: lung tumor tissue. The receptor was derived from a man in his sixties or seventies with non-small cell lung cancer.

For the CDR3, the DNA is TGTGCCAGCAGCCTCCTAGGGGCAAGCGGGGGCCACAATGAGCAGTTCTTC. The encoded protein is CASSLLGASGGHNEQFF. This chain links TRBV11-3 with TRBJ2-1; 8 bases map to TRBD2. The germline CDR1 and CDR2 sequences are SGHNT and YENEEA. The CDR3 length is 17 residues. Trimming removed 5 bases from V and 5 bases from J; junction bases left unmatched: 14.